The TCR beta chain described here comes from a study of control samples from healthy donors and cancer patients. V shed 11 bases and J shed 1 base, with 16 bases lying between them. CDR1 and CDR2 (germline): MNHEY, SVGAGI. The CDR3 contains 14 residues. Clones were read by immunoSEQ multiplex PCR, and TCRdb kept only the in-frame ones, dropping some. The profile shows some 130,000 clones, 92% of them singletons. The sequenced material came from blood. This receptor was identified in a woman in her forties or fifties in good health. The V and J genes are TRBV6-5 and TRBJ2-3; the D is unclear. The CDR3 DNA is TGTGCCGAAGGAAGACTGGGCGGCACAGATACGCAGTATTTT. Its translation: CAEGRLGGTDTQYF.